Shown below are 3 T cell receptor beta chains from a single sample sequenced in a study of immune characteristics of hereditary and idiopathic chronic pancreatitis. The repertoire was sequenced with immunoSEQ multiplex PCR; TCRdb's copy has only in-frame clones and lacks some. The sample lists about 14,000 clones; around 79% were seen once. Chronic pancreatitis tissue was collected during total pancreatectomy with islet autotransplantation. Input material: pancreas tissue with hereditary chronic pancreatitis. The receptor source for this set is a human donor with chronic pancreatitis.

The gene calls are TRBV5-1 and TRBJ2-5; 10 positions agree with TRBD2. The J segment lost 1 base and the V segment lost 9 bases, leaving 12 bases of the junction unmatched. The CDR3 has 16 residues. Germline values: CDR1 SGHRS, CDR2 YFSETQ. CDR3 DNA: TGCGCCACCTCCCCTCAAGCGGGAGGGGGCCAAGAGACCCAGTACTTC. This sequence encodes CATSPQAGGGQETQYF.

V and J are TRBV6-4 and TRBJ1-2; TRBD1 matches 8 bases. Germline V gene sequence: CDR1 MRHNA, CDR2 SNTAGT. Trimming removed 0 bases from V and 4 bases from J; junction bases left unmatched: 7. The length of the CDR3 is 16 residues. CDR3 nucleotide sequence: TGTGCCAGCAGTGACTCCGGACAGGGAGCATTCTATGGCTACACCTTC. It is translated as CASSDSGQGAFYGYTF.

Of note for this clone: This may arise from a read error, as a much more abundant clone is one base away. V and J are TRBV2 and TRBJ2-3, with D maybe TRBD2 (6 bases). V gave up 1 base and J gave up 6 bases, with 17 bases separating them. Per the germline V gene, CDR1 is SNHLY and CDR2 is FYNNEI. The CDR3 extends over 16 amino acids. CDR3 bases: TGTGCCAGCAGTGAAGAAGGTAACGGGAGAGGGGATACGCAGTATTTT. Translation: CASSEEGNGRGDTQYF.